One and the same sample provided the 25 T cell receptor beta chains below, sequenced in a study of shared clonotypes between healthy human individuals. Naive CD8 populations comprised CD45RO-negative cells positively selected for CCR7, excluding terminally differentiated effector memory CD45RA+ cells. Data came from immunoSEQ multiplex PCR; TCRdb stores just in-frame clones and leaves some out. Among nearly 2 million clones listed, roughly 94% were seen once. Sequencing input: naive CD8+ T cells sorted from blood. Every receptor here comes from a man aged 18 to 35 in good health.

The chain is built from TRBV2 and TRBJ2-2; TRBD1 matches 10 bases. The CDR3 is 15 residues long. V shed 4 bases and J 6 bases; nucleotides not matched to a gene: 5. The V gene's germline CDR1 is SNHLY and CDR2 FYNNEI. The CDR3 region has the DNA TGTGCCAGCAGTGCACCGGGACAGGGGCCCGGGGAGCTGTTTTTT. Residues: CASSAPGQGPGELFF.

The rearrangement uses TRBV6-6 and TRBJ2-7, with D possibly matching TRBD1 (5 bases). Trimming took off 4 bases at V and 0 bases at J, with 7 bases between the two ends. This CDR3 contains 13 residues. Germline V gene sequence: CDR1 MNHNY, CDR2 SVGAGI (reference sequence). The CDR3 sequence: CASSWGDSYEQYF. The CDR3 coding sequence is TGTGCCAGCAGTTGGGGCGACTCCTACGAGCAGTACTTC.

The chain uses TRBV29-1 and TRBJ2-1; D remains ambiguous. V was trimmed by 7 bases and J by 3 bases, leaving 10 bases between them. The CDR3 loop spans 12 amino acids. Germline loops: CDR1 SQVTM, CDR2 ANQGSEA. Written as DNA, the CDR3 is TGCAGCGGTCGTGTGGGCTACAATGAGCAGTTCTTC. It yields the protein CSGRVGYNEQFF.

The chain uses TRBV4-3 and TRBJ2-7; D perhaps matches TRBD1 (5 bases). V gave up 4 bases and J gave up 3 bases, with 10 bases separating them. CDR1 is LGHNA, CDR2 YSLEER, per germline. This CDR3 region has 13 residues. The CDR3 DNA is TGCGCCAGCAGCCCCAGGGTCGGCTACGAGCAGTACTTC. It codes for CASSPRVGYEQYF.

The J gene is TRBJ2-3, the V gene TRBV27, with a tentative D call TRBD2 (6 bases). Germline CDR1 reads MNHEY; CDR2 reads SMNVEV (reference sequence). V lost 6 bases and J lost 0, with 13 bases in between. CDR3 length: 15 residues. CDR3 loop: CASSWAGLSTDTQYF. The DNA for the CDR3 is TGTGCCAGCAGCTGGGCAGGACTAAGCACAGATACGCAGTATTTT.

The chain carries TRBV28 and TRBJ1-5; D not resolved. CDR3 size: 12 residues. Trimming took 8 bases from V and 11 from J, leaving 16 bases between them. The germline V gene has CDR1 MDHEN and CDR2 SYDVKM. CDR3: CASSGGGWAQHF. Here the CDR3 DNA reads TGTGCCAGCTCTGGAGGTGGGTGGGCCCAGCATTTT.

The genes are TRBV12-5 and TRBJ2-1; perhaps TRBD2 as D (5 bases). Germline V gives CDR1 LGHNT, CDR2 FRNRAP. The CDR3 contains 15 residues. Trimming stripped 7 bases from V and 5 bases from J, with 18 bases between. CDR3 loop: CASAPTRLGDNEQFF. As DNA, the CDR3 is TGTGCTAGTGCCCCGACCCGTCTGGGAGACAATGAGCAGTTCTTC.

The chain has TRBV4-1 and TRBJ2-3; tentatively, D is TRBD1 (6 bases). Germline loops: CDR1 MGHRA, CDR2 YSYEKL. V shed 3 bases and J shed 0 bases, with 13 bases lying between them. There are 16 residues in the CDR3. Written as DNA, the CDR3 is TGCGCCAGCAGCCAGGACAGCGACGAAAGCACAGATACGCAGTATTTT. Residues: CASSQDSDESTDTQYF.

This clone was seen more than once but under ten times. In DNA form, the CDR3 reads TGTGCCATCGGGGCCGAACTCTATGGCTACACCTTC. Translated, it gives CAIGAELYGYTF. The chain has TRBV10-3 and TRBJ1-2; weak D call: TRBD1 (5 bases). This CDR3 comprises 12 residues. Trimming took 8 bases from V and 4 from J, leaving 11 bases between them. Germline V gene lookup returns CDR1 ENHRY and CDR2 SYGVKD.

This clone occurred once. This rearrangement joins TRBV6-5 to TRBJ2-3; 10 bases fit TRBD1. The CDR3 spans 15 residues. Germline V gene sequence: CDR1 MNHEY, CDR2 SVGAGI. The junction had 4 bases not matched to a gene; V was cut back by 4 bases and J by 3 bases. The chain's CDR3 is CASSSPGQGTDTQYF. CDR3 coding DNA: TGTGCCAGCAGTTCCCCGGGACAGGGGACAGATACGCAGTATTTT.

The chain has TRBV7-9 and TRBJ1-2; 7 nucleotides line up with TRBD1. The CDR3 consists of 16 residues. Germline V gene lookup returns CDR1 SEHNR and CDR2 FQNEAQ (reference sequence). J lost 6 bases, V lost 4 bases, and 14 bases had no gene match. CDR3: CASSSADRENHNGYTF. The DNA of the CDR3 is TGTGCCAGCAGCTCAGCAGACAGGGAGAATCATAATGGCTACACCTTC. The complete variable domain, with remaining parts taken from reference TRBV7-9 and TRBJ1-2, reads DTGVSQNPRHKITKRGQNVTFRCDPISEHNRLYWYRQTLGQGPEFLTYFQNEAQLEKSRLLSDRFSAERPKGSFSTLEIQRTEQGDSAMYLCASSSADRENHNGYTFGSGTRLTVV.

The genes are TRBV28 and TRBJ1-4; 11 bases match TRBD1. This CDR3 is built from 18 residues. CDR1 MDHEN and CDR2 SYDVKM come from the germline V gene. Unmatched junction bases numbered 16, after V lost 6 bases and J lost 7 bases. The CDR3 region is CASSIGTGGFSYGEKLFF. CDR3 coding DNA: TGTGCCAGCAGCATAGGGACAGGGGGTTTCAGTTATGGTGAAAAACTGTTTTTT. The whole variable domain, filled in from reference TRBV28 and TRBJ1-4, reads DVKVTQSSRYLVKRTGEKVFLECVQDMDHENMFWYRQDPGLGLRLIYFSYDVKMKEKGDIPEGYSVSREKKERFSLILESASTNQTSMYLCASSIGTGGFSYGEKLFFGSGTQLSVL.

The chain joins TRBV7-9 to TRBJ2-1; D is undetermined. The CDR3 is 12 residues long. Trimming pared 6 bases from V and 8 bases from J, leaving 11 bases between. Germline V lookup: CDR1 SEHNR, CDR2 FQNEAQ (reference sequence). CDR3 DNA: TGTGCCAGCAGGTCTTACATAGATGAGCAGTTCTTC. Protein product: CASRSYIDEQFF.

Regarding this clone: Other DNA sequences in the sample encode the same CDR3. The V call is TRBV9, the J call TRBJ2-2; perhaps TRBD2 as D (5 bases). This CDR3 comprises 15 residues. V lost 0 bases and J lost 2, with 8 bases in between. Germline CDR1 and CDR2: SGDLS and YYNGEE. CDR3 nucleotides: TGTGCCAGCAGCGTAGGAGGGAGTAACACCGGGGAGCTGTTTTTT. Translation gives CASSVGGSNTGELFF.

As concerns this clone: The identical CDR3 is also encoded by other nucleotide sequences in the sample. V and J are TRBV4-1 and TRBJ2-1, with a tentative D call TRBD1 (6 bases). The length of the CDR3 is 15 residues. V lost 1 base and J lost 3, with 10 bases in between. Per the germline V gene, CDR1 is MGHRA and CDR2 is YSYEKL. The CDR3 is CASSQVGAGYNEQFF. The DNA of the CDR3 is TGCGCCAGCAGCCAAGTGGGGGCCGGCTACAATGAGCAGTTCTTC.

The CDR3 loop is CASSLDSPPEAFF. The CDR3 coding sequence is TGCGCCAGCAGCCTAGACAGCCCACCTGAAGCTTTCTTT. The chain combines TRBV5-1 with TRBJ1-1, with D possibly being TRBD1 (5 bases). The CDR3 is made up of 13 amino acids. The germline CDR1 and CDR2 sequences are SGHRS and YFSETQ. Trimming shortened V by 4 bases and J by 6 bases, and 13 bases separated the two germline ends.

CDR3 coding DNA: TGTGCCAGCAGCCACAGGGCTGAAGCTTTCTTT. Its translation: CASSHRAEAFF. The chain is built from TRBV27 and TRBJ1-1; perhaps TRBD1 as D (6 bases). Looked up from germline, CDR1 is MNHEY and CDR2 is SMNVEV (reference sequence). The CDR3 is 11 amino acids. V was trimmed by 6 bases and J by 6 bases, leaving 8 bases between them.

In the case of this clone: The same CDR3 is also encoded by other DNA sequences in this sample. The genes are TRBV7-8 and TRBJ2-7, with D unclear. V lost 3 bases, J lost 3 bases, and 9 bases lay in between. The CDR3 totals 13 residues. Germline CDR1 SGHVS, CDR2 FQNEAQ. The CDR3 here is CASSFRTSYEQYF. CDR3 DNA: TGTGCCAGCAGCTTCCGCACGAGCTACGAGCAGTACTTC.

To note about this clone: Other DNA sequences in this sample translate to the same CDR3. The chain joins TRBV6-5 to TRBJ1-2; no reliable D call. Germline CDR1 and CDR2: MNHEY and SVGAGI. Trimming removed 2 bases at V and 2 bases at J, with 9 bases between. The CDR3 runs 14 residues. The CDR3 loop is CASSYLDGNYGYTF. CDR3 coding DNA: TGTGCCAGCAGTTACCTCGATGGAAACTATGGCTACACCTTC.

This chain uses TRBV7-8 with TRBJ2-5; D uncertain. V lost 5 bases to trimming and J lost 5 bases, with 18 bases between them. Germline V lookup: CDR1 SGHVS, CDR2 FQNEAQ. The CDR3 length is 15 residues. As DNA, the CDR3 is TGTGCCAGCAGCATAGTGGTGGGAAGATGGGAGACCCAGTACTTC. This gives the protein CASSIVVGRWETQYF.

CDR3 sequence reads: CASSGDRRNTEAFF. The CDR3 coding sequence is TGCGCCAGCAGCGGGGACAGGAGGAACACTGAAGCTTTCTTT. The chain joins TRBV5-1 to TRBJ1-1; 8 bases align to TRBD1. Germline values: CDR1 SGHRS, CDR2 YFSETQ. This CDR3 has 14 residues. J was trimmed by 1 base and V by 4 bases; bases with no gene match: 3.

The genes are TRBV14 and TRBJ2-7; no clear D. Germline V CDR1 and CDR2: SGHDN, FVKESK. CDR3 length equals 16 residues. Between the trimmed V and J ends, which lost 0 bases and 0 bases, there was a span of 12 bases. The CDR3 DNA reads TGTGCCAGCAGCCAAGATCGGAACCGCGCCTCCTACGAGCAGTACTTC. It specifies CASSQDRNRASYEQYF.

The chain recombines TRBV28 with TRBJ1-1, with a weak D call TRBD1 (6 bases). The germline gives CDR1 MDHEN, CDR2 SYDVKM. Trimming pared 10 bases from V and 4 bases from J, leaving 19 bases between. CDR3 length equals 14 residues. The CDR3 protein is CATAVRGWGTEAFF. The CDR3 region has the DNA TGTGCCACTGCCGTCAGGGGTTGGGGCACTGAAGCTTTCTTT.

V usage is TRBV11-2 and J usage is TRBJ2-7; TRBD1 aligns across 7 bases. The CDR3 is 15 amino acids. After removal of 2 bases from V and 0 bases from J, the junction contained 4 bases not matched to a gene. The germline V gene encodes CDR1 SGHAT and CDR2 FQNNGV. CDR3: CASSLSRGFSYEQYF. In DNA form, the CDR3 reads TGTGCCAGCAGCTTATCCAGGGGGTTCTCCTACGAGCAGTACTTC. Drawing the rest from reference TRBV11-2 and TRBJ2-7, the complete variable domain is EAGVAQSPRYKIIEKRQSVAFWCNPISGHATLYWYQQILGQGPKLLIQFQNNGVVDDSQLPKDRFSAERLKGVDSTLKIQPAKLEDSAVYLCASSLSRGFSYEQYFGPGTRLTVT.

This clone was detected only a few times. Other DNA variants within this sample encode the same CDR3. The V call is TRBV6-5, the J call TRBJ2-1, with 9 bases identical to TRBD1. The CDR3 extends over 14 amino acids. Germline V gene data show CDR1 as MNHEY and CDR2 as SVGAGI. V gave up 5 bases and J gave up 3 bases; unmatched junction bases: 2. Here the CDR3 reads CASSPGQGYNEQFF. The DNA for the CDR3 is TGTGCCAGCAGTCCGGGACAGGGCTACAATGAGCAGTTCTTC.